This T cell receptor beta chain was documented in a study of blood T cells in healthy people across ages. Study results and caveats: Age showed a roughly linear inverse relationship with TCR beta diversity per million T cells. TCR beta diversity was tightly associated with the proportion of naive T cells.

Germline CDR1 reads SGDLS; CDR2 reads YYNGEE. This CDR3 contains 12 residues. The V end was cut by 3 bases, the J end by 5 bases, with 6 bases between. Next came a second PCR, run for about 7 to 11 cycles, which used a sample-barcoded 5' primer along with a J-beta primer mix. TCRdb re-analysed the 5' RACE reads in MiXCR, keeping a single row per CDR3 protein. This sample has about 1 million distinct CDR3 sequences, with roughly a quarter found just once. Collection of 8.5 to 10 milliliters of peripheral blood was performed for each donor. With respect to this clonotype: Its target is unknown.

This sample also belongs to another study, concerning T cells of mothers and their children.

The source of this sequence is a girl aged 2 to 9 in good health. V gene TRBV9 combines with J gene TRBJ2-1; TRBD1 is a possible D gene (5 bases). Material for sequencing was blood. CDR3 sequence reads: CASSGGNNEQFF. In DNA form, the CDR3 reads TGTGCCAGCAGCGGGGGCAACAATGAGCAGTTCTTC. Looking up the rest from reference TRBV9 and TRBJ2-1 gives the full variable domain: DSGVTQTPKHLITATGQRVTLRCSPRSGDLSVYWYQQSLDQGLQFLIQYYNGEERAKGNILERFSAQQFPDLHSELNLSSLELGDSALYFCASSGGNNEQFFGPGTRLTVL.